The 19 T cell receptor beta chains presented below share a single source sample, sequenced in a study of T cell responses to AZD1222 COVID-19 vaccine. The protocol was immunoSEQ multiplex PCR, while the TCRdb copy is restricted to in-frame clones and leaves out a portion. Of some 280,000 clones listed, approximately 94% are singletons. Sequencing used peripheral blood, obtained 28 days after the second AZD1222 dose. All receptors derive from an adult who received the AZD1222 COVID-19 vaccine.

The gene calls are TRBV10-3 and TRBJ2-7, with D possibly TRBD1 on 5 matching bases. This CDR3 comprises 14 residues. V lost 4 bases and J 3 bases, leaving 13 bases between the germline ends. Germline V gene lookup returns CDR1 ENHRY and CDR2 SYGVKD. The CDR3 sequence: CAISAGKSFYEQYF. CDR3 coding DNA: TGTGCCATCAGTGCAGGGAAGAGTTTCTACGAGCAGTACTTC.

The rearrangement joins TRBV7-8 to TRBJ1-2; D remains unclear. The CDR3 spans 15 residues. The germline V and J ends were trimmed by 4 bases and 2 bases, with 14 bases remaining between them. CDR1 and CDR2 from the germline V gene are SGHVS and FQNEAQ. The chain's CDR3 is CASSSRAGINYGYTF. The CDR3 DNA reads TGTGCCAGCAGCTCGAGGGCTGGGATCAACTATGGCTACACCTTC.

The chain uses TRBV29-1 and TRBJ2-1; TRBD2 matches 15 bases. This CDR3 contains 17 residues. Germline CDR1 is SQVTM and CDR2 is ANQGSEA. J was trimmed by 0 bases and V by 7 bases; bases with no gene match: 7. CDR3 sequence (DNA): TGCAGCGCCCGGACTAGCGGGAGGGCCTCCTCCTACAATGAGCAGTTCTTC. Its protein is CSARTSGRASSYNEQFF.

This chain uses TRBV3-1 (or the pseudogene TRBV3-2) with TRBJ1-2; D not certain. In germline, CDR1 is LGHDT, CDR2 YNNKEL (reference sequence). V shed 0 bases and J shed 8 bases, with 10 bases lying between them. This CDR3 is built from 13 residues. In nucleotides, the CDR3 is TGTGCCAGCAGCCAAGATAGTAATGCGGGCTACACCTTC. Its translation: CASSQDSNAGYTF.

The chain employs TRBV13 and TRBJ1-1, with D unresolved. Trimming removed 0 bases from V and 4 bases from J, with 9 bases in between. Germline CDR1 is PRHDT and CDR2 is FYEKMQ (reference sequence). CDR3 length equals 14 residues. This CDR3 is CASSLGRQVTEAFF. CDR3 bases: TGTGCCAGCAGCTTAGGGCGACAAGTCACTGAAGCTTTCTTT.

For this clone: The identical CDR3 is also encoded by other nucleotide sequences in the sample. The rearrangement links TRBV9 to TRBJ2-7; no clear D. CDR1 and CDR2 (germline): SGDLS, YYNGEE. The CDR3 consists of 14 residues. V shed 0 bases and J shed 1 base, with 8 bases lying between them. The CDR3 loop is CASSVGAGSYEQYF. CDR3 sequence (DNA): TGTGCCAGCAGCGTAGGCGCCGGTTCCTACGAGCAGTACTTC.

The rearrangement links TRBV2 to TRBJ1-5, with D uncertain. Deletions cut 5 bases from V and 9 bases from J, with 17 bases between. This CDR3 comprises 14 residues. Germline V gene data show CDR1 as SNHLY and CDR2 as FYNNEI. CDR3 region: CASSTGADYWPQHF. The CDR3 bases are TGTGCCAGCAGTACTGGAGCGGACTACTGGCCCCAGCATTTT.

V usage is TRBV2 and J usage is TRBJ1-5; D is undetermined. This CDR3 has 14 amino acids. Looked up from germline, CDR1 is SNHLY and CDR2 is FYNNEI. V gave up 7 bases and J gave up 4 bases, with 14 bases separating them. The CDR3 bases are TGTGCCAGCACTGCTGGTGGGGAAAATCAGCCCCAGCATTTT. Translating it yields CASTAGGENQPQHF.

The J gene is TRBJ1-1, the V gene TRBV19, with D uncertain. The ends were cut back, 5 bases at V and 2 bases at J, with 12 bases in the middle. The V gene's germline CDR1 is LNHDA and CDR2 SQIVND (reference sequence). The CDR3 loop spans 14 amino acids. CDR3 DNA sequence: TGTGCCAGTAGTCTATATCTAACCAACACTGAAGCTTTCTTT. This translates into CASSLYLTNTEAFF.

The CDR3 DNA is TGTGCCAGCAGTTCAGGGAGGTCTCGCTACGAGCAGTACTTC. This encodes CASSSGRSRYEQYF. The V call is TRBV6-2 or TRBV6-3, the J call TRBJ2-7; perhaps TRBD2 as D (6 bases). The CDR3 consists of 14 residues. Germline assignment: CDR1 MNHEY and CDR2 SVGEGT. V dropped 4 bases and J dropped 3 bases, with 13 bases sitting between them.

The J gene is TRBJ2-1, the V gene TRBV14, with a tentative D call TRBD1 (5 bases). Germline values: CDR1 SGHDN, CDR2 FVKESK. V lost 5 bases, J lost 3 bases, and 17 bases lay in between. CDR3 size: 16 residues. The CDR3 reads CASSKRMGQVYNEQFF. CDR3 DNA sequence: TGTGCCAGCAGCAAAAGGATGGGGCAGGTCTACAATGAGCAGTTCTTC.

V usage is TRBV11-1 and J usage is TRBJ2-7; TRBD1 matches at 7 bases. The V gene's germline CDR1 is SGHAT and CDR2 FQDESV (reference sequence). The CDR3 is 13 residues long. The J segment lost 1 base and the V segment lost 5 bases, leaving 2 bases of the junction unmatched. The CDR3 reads CASSTGQSYEQYF. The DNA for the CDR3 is TGTGCCAGCAGCACGGGACAGTCCTACGAGCAGTACTTC. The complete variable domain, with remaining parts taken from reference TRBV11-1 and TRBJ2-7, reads EAEVAQSPRYKITEKSQAVAFWCDPISGHATLYWYRQILGQGPELLVQFQDESVVDDSQLPKDRFSAERLKGVDSTLKIQPAELGDSAMYLCASSTGQSYEQYFGPGTRLTVT.

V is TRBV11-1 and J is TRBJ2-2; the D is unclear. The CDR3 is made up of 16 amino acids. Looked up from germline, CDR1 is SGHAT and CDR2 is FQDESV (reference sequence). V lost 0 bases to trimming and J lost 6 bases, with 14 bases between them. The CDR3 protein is CASSLAGLGSAGELFF. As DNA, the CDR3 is TGTGCCAGCAGCTTAGCTGGGCTCGGGTCCGCCGGGGAGCTGTTTTTT.

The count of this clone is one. The CDR3 region has the DNA TGCGCCAGCAGGTATGGACAGGGCCCGGGAGGCTACACCTTC. Encoded protein: CASRYGQGPGGYTF. The rearrangement links TRBV23-1 to TRBJ1-2; TRBD1 aligns across 8 bases. TRBV23-1 is an open reading frame whose function is uncertain. Germline trimming cut 6 bases from V and 8 bases from J; bases unmatched to any gene: 11. This CDR3 contains 14 residues.

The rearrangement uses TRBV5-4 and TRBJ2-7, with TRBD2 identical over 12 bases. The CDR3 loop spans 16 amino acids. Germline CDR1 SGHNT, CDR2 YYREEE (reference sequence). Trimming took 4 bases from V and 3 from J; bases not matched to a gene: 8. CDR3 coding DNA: TGTGCCAGCAGCCCCGGAGGACTAGCGGGACTCTACGAGCAGTACTTC. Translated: CASSPGGLAGLYEQYF. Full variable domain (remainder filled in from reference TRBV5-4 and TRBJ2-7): ETGVTQSPTHLIKTRGQQVTLRCSSQSGHNTVSWYQQALGQGPQFIFQYYREEENGRGNFPPRFSGLQFPNYSSELNVNALELDDSALYLCASSPGGLAGLYEQYFGPGTRLTVT.

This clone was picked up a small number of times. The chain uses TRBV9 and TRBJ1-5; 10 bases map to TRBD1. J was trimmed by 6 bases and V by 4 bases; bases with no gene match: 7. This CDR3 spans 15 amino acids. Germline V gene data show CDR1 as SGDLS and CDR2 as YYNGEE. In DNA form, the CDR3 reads TGTGCCAGCAGCTGGGGGACAGGGGACGGTCAGCCCCAGCATTTT. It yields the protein CASSWGTGDGQPQHF.

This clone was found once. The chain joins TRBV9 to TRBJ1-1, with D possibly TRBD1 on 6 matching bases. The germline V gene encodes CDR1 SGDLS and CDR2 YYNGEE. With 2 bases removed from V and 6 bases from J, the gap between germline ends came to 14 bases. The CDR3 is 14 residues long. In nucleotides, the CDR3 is TGTGCCAGCAGCGTGGGGGGGGGCCCCGCTGAAGCTTTCTTT. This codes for CASSVGGGPAEAFF.

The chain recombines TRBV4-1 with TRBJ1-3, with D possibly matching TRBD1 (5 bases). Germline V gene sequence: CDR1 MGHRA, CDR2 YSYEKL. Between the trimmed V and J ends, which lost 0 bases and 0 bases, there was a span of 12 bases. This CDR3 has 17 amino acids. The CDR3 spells CASSQESRQNSGNTIYF. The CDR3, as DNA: TGCGCCAGCAGCCAAGAATCCCGACAGAACTCTGGAAACACCATATATTTT.

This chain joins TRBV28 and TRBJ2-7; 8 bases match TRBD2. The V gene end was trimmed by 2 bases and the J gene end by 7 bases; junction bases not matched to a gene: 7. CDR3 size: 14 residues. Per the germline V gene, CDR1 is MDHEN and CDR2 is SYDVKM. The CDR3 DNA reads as TGTGCCAGCAGTTTACCACTAGCGGTGGGAGAGCAGTACTTC. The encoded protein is CASSLPLAVGEQYF.